These 10 T cell receptor beta chains were all obtained from the same sample, sequenced in a study of vaccination and CD4 T cells after COVID-19. Cultured CD4+ T-cell DNA underwent Oncomine TCR Beta short-read sequencing. TCRdb re-derived calls from the PCR reads in MiXCR, one entry per CDR3 protein. The sample has 15,000 to 17,000 distinct CDR3 sequences; around half are singletons. No antigen is known for these receptors. Treatment described: approximately 9-day PBMC culture with coronavirus spike peptide pools or control peptides (ViraFEST assay). This specimen consisted of CD4+ T cells from blood, cultured in vitro, obtained before SARS-CoV-2 vaccination. The receptors stem from a human donor who had recovered from COVID-19.

This clonotype has only a few counts. V usage is TRBV7-6 and J usage is TRBJ2-5, with TRBD1 identical over 12 bases. J lost 5 bases, V lost 5 bases, and 6 bases had no gene match. Germline V CDR1 and CDR2: SGHVS, FNYEAQ. This CDR3 is built from 15 residues. In DNA, the CDR3 is TGTGCCAGCAGCGACCGGGACAGGGGGCTTGAGACCCAGTACTTC. Protein: CASSDRDRGLETQYF. Full variable domain (remainder filled in from reference TRBV7-6 and TRBJ2-5): GAGVSQSPRYKVTKRGQDVALRCDPISGHVSLYWYRQALGQGPEFLTYFNYEAQQDKSGLPNDRFSAERPEGSISTLTIQRTEQRDSAMYRCASSDRDRGLETQYFGPGTRLLVL.

The chain employs TRBV6-5 and TRBJ1-2; D is ambiguous. CDR3 size: 18 residues. V gave up 0 bases and J gave up 0 bases, with 17 bases separating them. From germline, CDR1 is MNHEY and CDR2 SVGAGI. The CDR3 coding sequence is TGTGCCAGCAGTTACTCGATCTGGGTGGGCACCTCTAACTATGGCTACACCTTC. Translated, it gives CASSYSIWVGTSNYGYTF.

The V call is TRBV18, the J call TRBJ2-7; 10 bases match TRBD1. V lost 3 bases and J lost 2; bases outside the gene matches: 4. CDR1 KGHSH and CDR2 LQKENI come from the germline V gene. The CDR3 runs 15 residues. The CDR3 reads CASSPGTGATYEQYF. The DNA of the CDR3 is TGTGCCAGCTCACCGGGGACAGGGGCTACCTACGAGCAGTACTTC.

The rearrangement links TRBV19 to TRBJ2-7; 10 nucleotides agree with TRBD1. The CDR3 runs 16 residues. V dropped 6 bases and J dropped 3; count of bases not matched to a gene: 11. Germline CDR1 is LNHDA and CDR2 is SQIVND (reference sequence). The CDR3 region is CASSALGQGSFYEQYF. In nucleotides, the CDR3 is TGTGCCAGTAGCGCCCTGGGACAGGGGTCATTCTACGAGCAGTACTTC.

The chain recombines TRBV5-4 with TRBJ2-5; D remains unclear. From germline, CDR1 is SGHNT and CDR2 YYREEE (reference sequence). Trimming removed 3 bases at V and 0 bases at J, with 12 bases between. The CDR3 has 15 residues. The CDR3 nucleotides read TGTGCCAGCAGCTATGACGGAACGTACCAAGAGACCCAGTACTTC. Its translation: CASSYDGTYQETQYF. Together with reference TRBV5-4 and TRBJ2-5, the CDR3 gives the full variable domain: ETGVTQSPTHLIKTRGQQVTLRCSSQSGHNTVSWYQQALGQGPQFIFQYYREEENGRGNFPPRFSGLQFPNYSSELNVNALELDDSALYLCASSYDGTYQETQYFGPGTRLLVL.

In its sample, this clonotype was seen once. The J gene is TRBJ2-1, the V gene TRBV7-9; 15 bases map to TRBD2. Germline CDR1 SEHNR, CDR2 FQNEAQ (reference sequence). The V and J ends lost 6 bases and 15 bases, in that order; junction bases with no gene match: 9. This CDR3 is built from 14 residues. CDR3 protein: CASSYGLAGGRPFF. The CDR3 DNA reads as TGTGCCAGCAGTTATGGACTAGCGGGAGGGCGACCGTTCTTC.

This clonotype was seen a few times. The chain's CDR3 is CASSQQTGFYNEQFF. The CDR3 region has the DNA TGTGCCAGCAGTCAACAAACAGGGTTCTACAATGAGCAGTTCTTC. The chain employs TRBV6-2 or TRBV6-3 and TRBJ2-1; D might be TRBD1 (6 bases). Germline CDR1 is MNHEY and CDR2 is SVGEGT. Trimming removed 5 bases at V and 3 bases at J, with 14 bases between. This CDR3 has 15 residues.

The V and J genes are TRBV20-1 and TRBJ2-3; 9 positions match TRBD2. Germline V gene sequence: CDR1 DFQATT, CDR2 SNEGSKA (reference sequence). This CDR3 contains 15 residues. J gave up 2 bases and V 1 base, and 4 bases lay outside the gene matches. The CDR3 DNA follows: TGCAGTGCTAGAGTGGCTAGCGGGAACACAGATACGCAGTATTTT. Its translation is CSARVASGNTDTQYF.

The count of this clonotype is one. The rearrangement links TRBV7-8 to TRBJ2-1, with 7 bases that match TRBD1. This CDR3 has 17 amino acids. The V and J ends lost 4 bases and 0 bases, in that order; junction bases with no gene match: 9. Germline V CDR1 and CDR2: SGHVS, FQNEAQ. The CDR3 protein is CASSSRGPLISYNEQFF. DNA for the CDR3: TGTGCCAGCAGCTCGAGGGGGCCCCTCATCTCCTACAATGAGCAGTTCTTC.

This clonotype is deemed medium-sized. CDR3 sequence: CASSYHPPGTGSAEAFF. For the CDR3, the DNA is TGTGCCAGCAGTTACCACCCCCCCGGGACAGGGTCGGCTGAAGCTTTCTTT. The chain recombines TRBV6-5 with TRBJ1-1; TRBD1 agrees at 9 bases. The CDR3 has 17 amino acids. Trimming took 2 bases from V and 6 from J; bases not matched to a gene: 13. Germline V lookup: CDR1 MNHEY, CDR2 SVGAGI.